The 30 T cell receptor beta chains below come from one sample, sequenced in a study of blood T cells in healthy people across ages. Using a J-beta primer mix together with a sample-barcoded 5' primer, a second PCR was run for roughly 7 to 12 cycles. TCRdb reanalysed the 5' RACE reads using MiXCR and keeps one entry per CDR3 protein. The data show some 1,800,000 distinct CDR3 sequences, approximately 40% seen once. The sample was blood. The source is a human donor in good health.

The chain joins TRBV4-3 to TRBJ1-2; TRBD1 agrees at 8 bases. The V gene end was trimmed by 2 bases and the J gene end by 2 bases; junction bases not matched to a gene: 7. Germline CDR1 reads LGHNA; CDR2 reads YSLEER. CDR3 length equals 16 residues. Written as DNA, the CDR3 is TGCGCCAGCAGCCAAACCCCCGGACAGGGAAACTATGGCTACACCTTC. Translating it yields CASSQTPGQGNYGYTF.

This chain joins TRBV7-9 and TRBJ2-1; 8 nucleotides match TRBD2. Trimming removed 2 bases from V and 0 bases from J; junction bases left unmatched: 9. Per germline, CDR1 SEHNR and CDR2 FQNEAQ (reference sequence). The CDR3 is 18 amino acids. CDR3 bases: TGTGCCAGCAGCTTAAACCGCGGGGGGTCGAGCTCCTACAATGAGCAGTTCTTC. Its translation is CASSLNRGGSSSYNEQFF. Supplemented by reference TRBV7-9 and TRBJ2-1, the full variable domain reads DTGVSQNPRHKITKRGQNVTFRCDPISEHNRLYWYRQTLGQGPEFLTYFQNEAQLEKSRLLSDRFSAERPKGSFSTLEIQRTEQGDSAMYLCASSLNRGGSSSYNEQFFGPGTRLTVL.

This clonotype has a handful of counts. The chain carries TRBV6-1 and TRBJ2-2; D gene ambiguous. Between the trimmed V and J ends, which lost 4 bases and 2 bases, there was a span of 8 bases. This CDR3 comprises 14 residues. The germline V gene encodes CDR1 MNHNS and CDR2 SASEGT. The CDR3 here is CASSGNRNTGELFF. The DNA of the CDR3 is TGTGCCAGCAGTGGGAACAGAAACACCGGGGAGCTGTTTTTT.

As for this clonotype: The junction and the germline gene differ at one end; a read error may be behind it. The V call is TRBV6-5, the J call TRBJ2-1; D remains unclear. CDR3 size: 15 residues. Germline CDR1 MNHEY, CDR2 SVGAGI. In DNA form, the CDR3 reads TGTACCAGCAGTCTCCTAGAGAATGCCTACAATGAGCAGTTCTTC. It is translated as CTSSLLENAYNEQFF.

This clonotype appeared a few times. The V call is TRBV5-1, the J call TRBJ2-7; tentatively, D is TRBD1 (7 bases). Germline lookup yields CDR1 SGHRS and CDR2 YFSETQ. This CDR3 is 13 amino acids long. The V end was cut by 3 bases, the J end by 7 bases, with 14 bases between. CDR3 residues: CASSYDRAGEQYF. CDR3 bases: TGCGCCAGCAGCTACGACAGGGCGGGAGAGCAGTACTTC. Looking up the rest from reference TRBV5-1 and TRBJ2-7 gives the full variable domain: KAGVTQTPRYLIKTRGQQVTLSCSPISGHRSVSWYQQTPGQGLQFLFEYFSETQRNKGNFPGRFSGRQFSNSRSEMNVSTLELGDSALYLCASSYDRAGEQYFGPGTRLTVT.

This chain connects TRBV5-4 to TRBJ2-1; 8 bases are a match to TRBD2. The end of the DNA fits TRBJ2-7 better, so the J call may be wrong. The germline CDR1 and CDR2 sequences are SGHNT and YYREEE (reference sequence). This CDR3 is 16 amino acids long. CDR3 bases: TGTGCCAGCAGCTTTAGCGGGGCCTCCTCCTACAATGAGCAGTACTTC. This sequence encodes CASSFSGASSYNEQYF.

Only a few counts were recorded for this clonotype. The J gene is TRBJ1-5, the V gene TRBV20-1; TRBD1 is a possible D gene (6 bases). The CDR3 length is 14 residues. Per the germline V gene, CDR1 is DFQATT and CDR2 is SNEGSKA (reference sequence). Deletions cut 5 bases from V and 4 bases from J, with 15 bases between. The CDR3 nucleotides are TGCAGTGCTGTACGGGACACTTCTAATCAGCCCCAGCATTTT. Translated: CSAVRDTSNQPQHF.

This clonotype occurred a few times. This chain joins TRBV12-3 or TRBV12-4 and TRBJ1-3; D is unresolved. V lost 7 bases and J 2 bases, leaving 15 bases between the germline ends. The CDR3 runs 15 residues. CDR3 DNA sequence: TGTGCCAGCAATCCTCGGGGAGTGGCTGGAAACACCATATATTTT. It yields the protein CASNPRGVAGNTIYF.

The chain couples TRBV10-3 to TRBJ2-1; D assignment may be TRBD1 or TRBD2 (7 bases each). V was clipped by 6 bases and J by 6 bases, with 18 bases between them. Per the germline V gene, CDR1 is ENHRY and CDR2 is SYGVKD. The length of the CDR3 is 15 residues. This CDR3 is CAIRVTGSGTNEQFF. Here the CDR3 DNA reads TGTGCCATCAGAGTGACAGGGAGCGGGACCAATGAGCAGTTCTTC.

This clonotype was observed a few times. The genes are TRBV29-1 and TRBJ2-1, with 8 nucleotides matching TRBD1. The CDR3 loop spans 14 amino acids. Per the germline V gene, CDR1 is SQVTM and CDR2 is ANQGSEA. V was pared by 6 bases and J by 2 bases, with 6 bases of the junction left unmatched. CDR3 protein: CSVGAGGPYNEQFF. CDR3 in DNA: TGCAGCGTGGGGGCAGGGGGCCCCTACAATGAGCAGTTCTTC.

V is TRBV6-5 and J is TRBJ2-5; 8 bases line up with TRBD2. The better agreement between TRBJ2-7 and the DNA end casts doubt on the J call. Germline V gene sequence: CDR1 MNHEY, CDR2 SVGAGI. This CDR3 has 15 amino acids. CDR3 bases: TGTGCCAGCAGAAGACTCGGGGGGGTAGACTACGAGCAGTACTTC. Protein sequence: CASRRLGGVDYEQYF.

Only a few counts were recorded for this clonotype. This chain links TRBV6-1 with TRBJ1-2; 8 bases are a match to TRBD1. The CDR3 consists of 15 residues. Germline-derived CDR1 and CDR2 are MNHNS and SASEGT. The junction had 6 bases not matched to a gene; V was cut back by 3 bases and J by 3 bases. CDR3: CASSDLRQGHYGYTF. The CDR3 coding sequence is TGTGCCAGCAGTGATCTTAGACAGGGGCACTATGGCTACACCTTC.

The rearrangement links TRBV10-3 to TRBJ1-2; D unclear. The CDR3 covers 14 residues. V was cut by 0 bases and J by 8 bases, with 13 bases left in between. Germline assignment: CDR1 ENHRY and CDR2 SYGVKD. The CDR3 region has the DNA TGTGCCATCAGTGAGTCGGAGGACTTGAGGGGCTACACCTTC. The encoded protein is CAISESEDLRGYTF.

V usage is TRBV20-1 and J usage is TRBJ1-2; 10 bases agree with TRBD1. This CDR3 spans 12 amino acids. The V gene's germline CDR1 is DFQATT and CDR2 SNEGSKA (reference sequence). Here the CDR3 DNA reads TGCAATTCGGACAGGGGGGACTATGGCTACACCTTC. This gives the protein CNSDRGDYGYTF.

This clonotype was counted between two and nine times. The chain uses TRBV29-1 and TRBJ2-1, with 7 bases lining up with TRBD1. V dropped 3 bases and J dropped 3; count of bases not matched to a gene: 5. The CDR3 runs to 14 residues. Germline CDR1 and CDR2: SQVTM and ANQGSEA. CDR3 sequence reads: CSVDPDRYYNEQFF. The CDR3 nucleotides read TGCAGCGTTGACCCGGACAGGTACTACAATGAGCAGTTCTTC.

This sequence joins TRBV5-1 and TRBJ1-1; no clear D gene. This CDR3 contains 16 residues. The germline CDR1 and CDR2 sequences are SGHRS and YFSETQ. Trimming removed 0 bases from V and 1 base from J, with 13 bases in between. CDR3 residues: CASSLGIVQGNTEAFF. The CDR3 bases are TGCGCCAGCAGCTTGGGGATCGTACAAGGGAACACTGAAGCTTTCTTT.

A note on this clonotype: One end of the junction does not line up with germline, which may come from a read error. Here the CDR3 reads CVSSLGLTYNEQFF. As DNA, the CDR3 is TGCGTCAGCAGCTTGGGGCTGACCTACAATGAGCAGTTCTTC. The chain employs TRBV5-1 and TRBJ2-1; D is possibly TRBD1 (5 bases). CDR3 length: 14 residues. Germline V gene data show CDR1 as SGHRS and CDR2 as YFSETQ.

The V gene is TRBV6-2 or TRBV6-3, the J gene TRBJ2-7, with 7 bases that match TRBD1. The end of the DNA fits TRBJ2-5 better, so the J call may be wrong. Germline loops: CDR1 MNHEY, CDR2 SVGEGT. This CDR3 spans 13 amino acids. CDR3 DNA sequence: TGTGCCAGCAGGACAGGGTGGGAAGAGACCCAGTACTTC. As protein: CASRTGWEETQYF.

The chain has TRBV5-1 and TRBJ2-7; 10 bases are a match to TRBD1. The CDR3 has 15 residues. The germline CDR1 and CDR2 sequences are SGHRS and YFSETQ. Trimming took 3 bases from V and 4 from J; bases not matched to a gene: 7. CDR3 sequence (DNA): TGCGCCAGCAGCTCCCCGGGACAGGGGAAGTACGAGCAGTACTTC. This gives the protein CASSSPGQGKYEQYF.

This rearrangement joins TRBV9 to TRBJ2-1; no clear D. Per the germline V gene, CDR1 is SGDLS and CDR2 is YYNGEE. This CDR3 is built from 13 residues. Trimming shortened V by 3 bases and J by 5 bases, and 9 bases separated the two germline ends. CDR3 sequence reads: CASSGVADNEQFF. The CDR3 coding sequence is TGTGCCAGCAGCGGGGTCGCGGACAATGAGCAGTTCTTC.

V is TRBV5-1 and J is TRBJ2-4; D might be TRBD1 or TRBD2, each matching 5 bases. Trimming shortened V by 3 bases and J by 6 bases, and 16 bases separated the two germline ends. The CDR3 length is 15 residues. Germline CDR1 and CDR2: SGHRS and YFSETQ. For the CDR3, the DNA is TGCGCCAGCAGCTGGGACGACCTCAGTGTAAACATTCAGTACTTC. It translates to CASSWDDLSVNIQYF.

This sequence joins TRBV7-2 and TRBJ2-1, with 14 positions matching TRBD2. Germline loops: CDR1 SGHTA, CDR2 FQGNSA. V lost 5 bases to trimming and J lost 8 bases; unmatched junction nucleotides: 11. The CDR3 consists of 17 residues. The CDR3 nucleotides are TGTGCCAGCAGCCTCCAACCGGGACTAGCGGGGGTCGATGAGCAGTTCTTC. Translation gives CASSLQPGLAGVDEQFF.

This clonotype was seen more than once but under ten times. The chain recombines TRBV4-1 with TRBJ2-7; no firm D call. Trimming took off 0 bases at V and 2 bases at J, with 17 bases between the two ends. This CDR3 has 17 residues. From germline, CDR1 is MGHRA and CDR2 YSYEKL. The CDR3 DNA follows: TGCGCCAGCAGCCAAGAAGGAATAGGTTCTTTCACCTACGAGCAGTACTTC. Translating it yields CASSQEGIGSFTYEQYF.

The chain couples TRBV5-1 to TRBJ2-6, with unresolved D. V lost 5 bases and J 1 base, leaving 10 bases between the germline ends. The V gene's germline CDR1 is SGHRS and CDR2 YFSETQ. The CDR3 has 15 amino acids. CDR3 nucleotides: TGCGCCAGCAGATCGCAAGAGTCTGGGGCCAACGTCCTGACTTTC. Protein sequence: CASRSQESGANVLTF.

The sample holds a few counts of this clonotype. The chain uses TRBV11-3 and TRBJ2-1; TRBD2 agrees at 10 bases. The CDR3 has 15 residues. Trimming at V came to 4 bases and at J to 8 bases, leaving 8 bases not matched to a gene. Germline CDR1 reads SGHNT; CDR2 reads YENEEA. DNA of the CDR3: TGTGCCAGCAGCTCCCATACTAGCGGGGTTGATGAGCAGTTCTTC. Its translation: CASSSHTSGVDEQFF.

The chain combines TRBV12-3 or TRBV12-4 with TRBJ1-4; possible D gene TRBD1, 5 bases. The CDR3 has 14 residues. V was cut by 3 bases and J by 7 bases, with 12 bases left in between. The CDR3 reads CASSFSGETEKLFF. As DNA, the CDR3 is TGTGCCAGCAGTTTTTCGGGGGAAACTGAAAAACTGTTTTTT.

The V gene is TRBV4-1, the J gene TRBJ1-1; D uncertain. From germline, CDR1 is MGHRA and CDR2 YSYEKL. The CDR3 has 16 residues. V was cut by 3 bases and J by 0 bases, with 14 bases left in between. This CDR3 reads CASSHILTELNTEAFF. The CDR3 region has the DNA TGCGCCAGCAGCCACATTCTAACAGAGCTGAACACTGAAGCTTTCTTT.

The V and J genes are TRBV5-1 and TRBJ2-5, with TRBD2 identical over 9 bases. The J call may be wrong; the DNA end is better matched by TRBJ2-7. This CDR3 has 17 residues. Germline loops: CDR1 SGHRS, CDR2 YFSETQ. The CDR3: CASSSPGGSSGRGEQYF. CDR3 in DNA: TGCGCCAGCAGCTCCCCAGGAGGGAGTAGCGGGAGAGGCGAGCAGTACTTC.

The rearrangement joins TRBV28 to TRBJ2-5, with 14 bases fitting TRBD2. Germline trimming cut 5 bases from V and 4 bases from J; bases unmatched to any gene: 12. Per germline, CDR1 MDHEN and CDR2 SYDVKM. CDR3 size: 18 residues. CDR3 in amino acids: CASSVPGTSGGVVETQYF. The CDR3 coding sequence is TGTGCCAGCAGTGTACCCGGGACTAGCGGGGGAGTTGTAGAGACCCAGTACTTC. The variable domain in full, with the rest retrieved from reference TRBV28 and TRBJ2-5, is DVKVTQSSRYLVKRTGEKVFLECVQDMDHENMFWYRQDPGLGLRLIYFSYDVKMKEKGDIPEGYSVSREKKERFSLILESASTNQTSMYLCASSVPGTSGGVVETQYFGPGTRLLVL.

This clonotype was seen at least ten times. The V call is TRBV29-1, the J call TRBJ2-3; TRBD1 might be the D (6 bases). Deletions cut 4 bases from V and 4 bases from J, with 15 bases between. Per the germline V gene, CDR1 is SQVTM and CDR2 is ANQGSEA. The CDR3 is made up of 14 amino acids. CDR3 region: CSVVFSNRADTQYF. Here the CDR3 DNA reads TGCAGCGTTGTGTTTTCCAACAGGGCAGATACGCAGTATTTT.